The clone carrying this T cell receptor (beta chain) has at least ten counts. No antigen is known for it. This entry belongs to a study of human T cells and chemical hapten exposure. Overall study results and limits: Versus controls, significantly more large CDR3 similarity clusters arose from expanded TCRs.

One entry per CDR3 protein results from TCRdb running MiXCR on the RACE reads. The data hold about 190,000 distinct CDR3 sequences, with about 25% observed a single time. There are 15 residues in the CDR3. V was pared by 7 bases and J by 7 bases, with 13 bases of the junction left unmatched. Germline values: CDR1 SQVTM, CDR2 ANQGSEA. Stated time point: patch test 3, about 24 weeks after DPC sensitization. The treatment was: therapeutic diphenylcyclopropenone sensitization with weekly scalp DPC. The clonotype was recovered from a woman in her 40s with alopecia areata. Some clones in this sample may be carry-over from other donors' samples. The chain has TRBV29-1 and TRBJ2-1, with TRBD2 matching 10 bases. Sequenced here: whole blood, sampled in connection with sensitization to the hapten diphenylcyclopropenone (DPC). The CDR3 loop is CSALMGLAGVNEQFF. The DNA for the CDR3 is TGCAGCGCCCTTATGGGGCTAGCGGGAGTGAATGAGCAGTTCTTC.